These T cell receptor beta chains were read from a single sample in a study of cytomegalovirus exposure and HLA in healthy donors. TCRdb's table, derived via immunoSEQ multiplex PCR, lists solely in-frame clones and lacks some. This table has about 120,000 clones, 70% to 85% appearing once. Material for sequencing was PBMCs. The receptor set was obtained from a male donor in good health and CMV-seropositive. Each CDR3 is given with its conserved first and last residue. A D gene is named only where the DNA matches it firmly. Only part of the rows carry a size: once, few, many, or a class if the clone is expanded.

TRBV5-6	TRBJ2-3	TRBD1	-	TGTGCCAGCAGCTTGGTGGGACAGGGTTCAGGAGATACGCAGTATTTT	CASSLVGQGSGDTQYF
TRBV13	TRBJ2-7	TRBD2	-	TGTGCCAGCAGCTTAATGGAGGGACTAGCCCACGAGCAGTACTTC	CASSLMEGLAHEQYF
TRBV7-8	TRBJ2-7	-	-	TGTGCCAGCAGCTTAGACCGGCGGGACTTTTTGACCTACGAGCAGTACTTC	CASSLDRRDFLTYEQYF
TRBV6-6	TRBJ1-6	-	few	TGTGCCTCCCAAACGCACCTACTAGCACCCCTCCACTTT	CASQTHLLAPLHF
TRBV5-5	TRBJ1-1	-	-	TGTGCCAGCAGCTTGGATCCGGTTAACACTGAAGCTTTCTTT	CASSLDPVNTEAFF
TRBV19	TRBJ1-2	TRBD1	-	TGTGCCAGTAGTACCCCGACAGGGGGTTATAACTATGGCTACACCTTC	CASSTPTGGYNYGYTF
TRBV11-3	TRBJ2-5	-	-	TGTGCCAGCAGCTTAGCCTTCCAAGAGACCCAGTACTTC	CASSLAFQETQYF
TRBV11-1	TRBJ1-1	TRBD1	-	TGTGCCAGCAGCTCCCGGGACAGGGGCACTGAAGCTTTCTTT	CASSSRDRGTEAFF
TRBV4-1	TRBJ2-2	-	-	TGCGCCAGCAGCCAAGTCCAGGGGTCAGACACCGGGGAGCTGTTTTTT	CASSQVQGSDTGELFF
TRBV5-6	TRBJ2-5	-	-	TGTGCCAGCAGCACTAAAGAGACCCAGTACTTC	CASSTKETQYF
TRBV5-1	TRBJ2-2	-	-	TGCGCCAGCAGCCCGGGGATGAGCACCGGGGAGCTGTTTTTT	CASSPGMSTGELFF
TRBV5-4	TRBJ1-1	-	-	TGTGCCAGCAGCTGGGGCGGGGTCGGGGGAACTGAAGCTTTCTTT	CASSWGGVGGTEAFF
TRBV7-2	TRBJ1-5	TRBD1	-	TGTGCCAGCAGCACAGGGACAGGGGATCAGCCCCAGCATTTT	CASSTGTGDQPQHF
TRBV5-1	TRBJ2-7	TRBD1	-	TGCGCCAGCAGCCCTCCGGGACAGGTCTACGAGCAGTACTTC	CASSPPGQVYEQYF
TRBV7-8	TRBJ1-1	TRBD1	-	TGTGCCAGCAGCGTGGGACAGGTGAACACTGAAGCTTTCTTT	CASSVGQVNTEAFF